Presented here are 16 T cell receptor beta chains from one specimen sequenced in a study of blood T cell repertoires in COVID-19. Assay used: immunoSEQ multiplex PCR; TCRdb lists only in-frame clones, some missing. This sample has some 96,000 clones, with around nine tenths found just once. The material sequenced was peripheral blood. All receptors derive from a man aged 50 to 59 with acute or convalescent COVID-19.

This chain joins TRBV30 and TRBJ1-4, with D possibly being TRBD1 (6 bases). The V and J ends lost 4 bases and 8 bases respectively, with 11 bases between them. The CDR3 loop spans 12 amino acids. Germline CDR1 GTSNPN, CDR2 SVGIG (reference sequence). CDR3 nucleotides: TGTGCCTGGAAGGGGGACACCGAAAAACTGTTTTTT. It translates to CAWKGDTEKLFF.

The chain has TRBV19 and TRBJ1-1, with TRBD1 matching over 8 bases. This CDR3 has 14 residues. Germline V gene data show CDR1 as LNHDA and CDR2 as SQIVND (reference sequence). After removal of 3 bases from V and 4 bases from J, the junction contained 4 bases not matched to a gene. The CDR3 DNA reads as TGTGCCAGTAGTATTACAGGGGGAGTCACTGAAGCTTTCTTT. Translation: CASSITGGVTEAFF.

The gene calls are TRBV7-9 and TRBJ2-2, with D perhaps matching TRBD2 (6 bases). Germline CDR1 and CDR2: SEHNR and FQNEAQ (reference sequence). V shed 5 bases and J shed 1 base, with 11 bases lying between them. The CDR3 is made up of 15 amino acids. The chain's CDR3 is CASSQGLLNTGELFF. The CDR3 region has the DNA TGTGCCAGCAGCCAGGGACTCCTGAACACCGGGGAGCTGTTTTTT.

This chain links TRBV14 with TRBJ2-1; D is possibly TRBD1 (6 bases). The CDR3 sequence is 17 residues long. The V end lost 2 bases, the J end lost 0 bases, and 14 bases lay between the germline ends. Germline-derived CDR1 and CDR2 are SGHDN and FVKESK. The DNA of the CDR3 is TGTGCCAGCAGCCAATCTCCGGGACACGCCTCCTACAATGAGCAGTTCTTC. Protein product: CASSQSPGHASYNEQFF.

J is TRBJ2-7 and V is TRBV3-1 (or the pseudogene TRBV3-2), with a tentative D call TRBD1 (5 bases). Germline CDR1 is LGHDT and CDR2 is YNNKEL (reference sequence). V was cut by 4 bases and J by 6 bases, with 10 bases left in between. The CDR3 is 12 residues long. The CDR3 nucleotides read TGTGCCAGCAGCCTCAATAGGGGCGAGCAGTACTTC. Residues: CASSLNRGEQYF.

This clone was seen a single time. The chain uses TRBV7-9 and TRBJ2-1, with 12 bases identical to TRBD1. Germline-derived CDR1 and CDR2 are SEHNR and FQNEAQ (reference sequence). Germline trimming cut 5 bases from V and 7 bases from J; bases unmatched to any gene: 6. CDR3 length: 15 amino acids. CDR3 protein: CASSGTGGKGNEQFF. The CDR3, as DNA: TGTGCCAGCAGCGGGACAGGGGGCAAGGGGAATGAGCAGTTCTTC.

The chain links TRBV7-6 to TRBJ2-2; no clear D gene. The V end lost 0 bases, the J end lost 7 bases, and 6 bases lay between the germline ends. CDR1 is SGHVS, CDR2 FNYEAQ, per germline. The CDR3 has 13 amino acids. The CDR3 spells CASSLAFGGELFF. The CDR3 DNA follows: TGTGCCAGCAGCTTAGCATTCGGCGGGGAGCTGTTTTTT.

The J gene is TRBJ1-5, the V gene TRBV19; 8 bases match TRBD1. The CDR3 length is 13 residues. Germline V CDR1 and CDR2: LNHDA, SQIVND (reference sequence). J lost 5 bases, V lost 6 bases, and 3 bases had no gene match. The CDR3 spells CASSKDRDQPQHF. In nucleotides, the CDR3 is TGTGCCAGTAGCAAGGACAGGGATCAGCCCCAGCATTTT.

The rearrangement uses TRBV7-8 and TRBJ2-5; 8 nucleotides agree with TRBD2. CDR1 SGHVS and CDR2 FQNEAQ come from the germline V gene. This CDR3 has 15 amino acids. The trim removed 2 bases at V and 4 bases at J, leaving 6 bases unmatched. The CDR3 region has the DNA TGTGCCAGCAGCTTAATGACGGGGGGGGGAGAGACCCAGTACTTC. Protein sequence: CASSLMTGGGETQYF.

V gene TRBV7-2 combines with J gene TRBJ1-5; D is unresolved. Germline V CDR1 and CDR2: SGHTA, FQGNSA. The CDR3 sequence is 16 residues long. Trimming removed 5 bases at V and 0 bases at J, with 14 bases between. CDR3 residues: CASSPWFGFSNQPQHF. The CDR3 nucleotides read TGTGCCAGCAGCCCCTGGTTCGGGTTTAGCAATCAGCCCCAGCATTTT.

The chain employs TRBV11-3 and TRBJ2-4; D remains ambiguous. The CDR3 runs to 18 residues. In germline, CDR1 is SGHNT, CDR2 YENEEA. Trimming removed 4 bases from V and 0 bases from J, with 19 bases in between. DNA for the CDR3: TGTGCCAGCAGCTCAGAGACGATAGCAGCTCTAGCCAAAAACATTCAGTACTTC. Its translation is CASSSETIAALAKNIQYF.

The J gene is TRBJ2-7, the V gene TRBV6-1, with 10 bases fitting TRBD1. J lost 7 bases, V lost 3 bases, and 12 bases had no gene match. The CDR3 is 16 residues long. CDR1 and CDR2 from the germline V gene are MNHNS and SASEGT. DNA for the CDR3: TGTGCCAGCAGTGACTTCCGGGACAGGGGCTTCGGGGAGCAGTACTTC. Amino acids: CASSDFRDRGFGEQYF.

This rearrangement joins TRBV6-1 to TRBJ2-2; D is uncertain. The CDR3 totals 14 residues. V was pared by 1 base and J by 4 bases, with 7 bases between. Looked up from germline, CDR1 is MNHNS and CDR2 is SASEGT. CDR3 loop: CASSEGASTGELFF. The CDR3, as DNA: TGTGCCAGCAGTGAAGGGGCCAGCACCGGGGAGCTGTTTTTT.

CDR3 nucleotide sequence: TGTGCCAGTAGTTTCGGTCGGGGAAGGTACACCGGGGAGCTGTTTTTT. Protein: CASSFGRGRYTGELFF. This chain joins TRBV19 and TRBJ2-2; D is perhaps TRBD2 (5 bases). Germline V gene sequence: CDR1 LNHDA, CDR2 SQIVND (reference sequence). V was trimmed by 5 bases and J by 3 bases, leaving 16 bases between them. The CDR3 runs 16 residues.

This chain joins TRBV27 and TRBJ1-5, with 8 bases that match TRBD1. This CDR3 has 14 amino acids. Germline CDR1 reads MNHEY; CDR2 reads SMNVEV (reference sequence). V dropped 7 bases and J dropped 2; count of bases not matched to a gene: 4. In nucleotides, the CDR3 is TGTGCCAGCAACGACAGGGGTGGCAATCAGCCCCAGCATTTT. Amino acids: CASNDRGGNQPQHF.

The chain couples TRBV2 to TRBJ1-1; D unclear. CDR3 size: 14 residues. CDR1 is SNHLY and CDR2 is FYNNEI in the germline V gene. V was shortened by 4 bases and J by 1 base, with 10 bases between the two germline ends. This CDR3 is CASSGTRGNTEAFF. Written as DNA, the CDR3 is TGTGCCAGCAGTGGAACACGGGGGAACACTGAAGCTTTCTTT.